This T cell receptor beta chain was captured by sequencing in a study of shared clonotypes between healthy human individuals. Findings of the study overall: Clonotype sharing among donors was thought likely to change with sequencing depth. For sorted subsets, rarefaction showed incomplete sequencing despite large depth.

The naive CD8 fraction comprised CD45RO-negative cells positively selected for CCR7 and excluded terminally differentiated effector memory CD45RA+ cells. Regarding this clone: Its antigen remains unidentified.

The protocol was immunoSEQ multiplex PCR, while the TCRdb copy is restricted to in-frame clones and leaves out a portion. The table includes hundreds of thousands of clones, 95% detected once. This sequence was found in a woman in her thirties in good health. The sequenced sample consisted of naive CD8+ T cells sorted from blood.

CDR3 region: CASSFEGRASGANVLTF. CDR3 nucleotide sequence: TGTGCCAGCAGTTTCGAGGGCAGGGCCTCTGGGGCCAACGTCCTGACTTTC. The gene calls are TRBV28 and TRBJ2-6; D is tentatively TRBD1 or TRBD2 (5 bases each). Trimming cost V 3 bases and J 0 bases, with 12 bases left between them. The CDR3 contains 17 residues. Germline V gene lookup returns CDR1 MDHEN and CDR2 SYDVKM.